This T cell receptor (beta chain) originates from a study of shared clonotypes between healthy human individuals. Sequencing was performed with immunoSEQ multiplex PCR; in TCRdb, only in-frame clones are kept and a portion is missing. The repertoire holds about 2.4 million clones, with more than 90% as singletons. About this clone itself: Possible read error: a much larger clone is one base away.

The CDR3 consists of 13 residues. V was clipped by 0 bases and J by 0 bases, with 1 base between them. Germline V lookup: CDR1 SGHDT, CDR2 YYEEEE. Sequencing input: naive CD4+ T cells sorted from blood. Subset in this sample: CD45RA+ positively selected. This sequence originates from a young man in good health. The chain uses TRBV5-6 and TRBJ1-5; D is uncertain. The CDR3 loop is CASSLDSNQPQHF. For the CDR3, the DNA is TGTGCCAGCAGCTTGGATAGCAATCAGCCCCAGCATTTT.